This TCR beta chain was found in a study of T cell responses to AZD1222 COVID-19 vaccine. For the study at large: Doses given second, at about 4 or about 12 weeks, were pooled. Study observations and caveats: It was only after the peak T cell response that any repertoires were sampled. Clonal diversity was possibly underestimated; the donors were predominantly white British and more often female. Increases in Spike-specific TCR breadth and depth were seen after two AZD1222 doses.

The sample holds one count of this clone. The antigen is unknown. Repertoires were generated with immunoSEQ multiplex PCR, while TCRdb's copy carries only in-frame clones and drops some. Among approximately 110,000 clones listed, roughly 90% were seen once. The V and J ends lost 5 bases and 3 bases respectively, with 10 bases between them. Germline lookup yields CDR1 SGHTA and CDR2 FQGTGA. There are 13 residues in the CDR3. The sequence derives from an adult in good health. The V call is TRBV7-3, the J call TRBJ1-1, with a possible D match to TRBD1 (5 bases). The source material was peripheral blood, sampled on day 0 of AZD1222 vaccination. CDR3 sequence: CASSGDGDTEAFF. CDR3 nucleotide sequence: TGTGCCAGCAGCGGGGACGGTGACACTGAAGCTTTCTTT.